The clone carrying this T cell receptor beta chain has only a few counts. This sample stems from a study of beta chain features in type 1 diabetes. cDNA synthesis used the whole RNA isolate, giving expressed TCRB sequences. The assay was immunoSEQ multiplex PCR, and TCRdb's table has in-frame clones only and misses some. The sample contains roughly 310,000 clones, approximately 11% of which appear only once. V lost 5 bases to trimming and J lost 4 bases, with 15 bases between them. The CDR3 length is 16 residues. The germline V gene encodes CDR1 MNHEY and CDR2 SMNVEV (reference sequence). The chain employs TRBV27 and TRBJ2-6; D is unclear. The sample consisted of naive CD4+ T cells from blood. This clonotype originated in a woman aged 25 to 39 in good health. CDR3 DNA: TGTGCCAGCAGTCTCCGTTTGACAAAGGGGGCCAACGTCCTGACTTTC. Protein: CASSLRLTKGANVLTF.